The source of this T cell receptor beta chain is a study of T cells in localized non-small cell lung cancer. Overall study findings and caveats: Multi-region tumor sequencing was not done, so intratumor heterogeneity could not be excluded. Peak T cell clonality was found in uninvolved adjacent lung, exceeding tumor.

Produced via immunoSEQ multiplex PCR; TCRdb's table is partial and in-frame only. The table records about 1,700 clones, approximately 22% of them present only once. Regarding this clone: Its target is not known.

J gave up 2 bases and V 5 bases, and 8 bases lay outside the gene matches. The CDR3 contains 15 residues. Germline V gene lookup returns CDR1 MNHGY and CDR2 SAAAGT. The specimen was normal lung tissue next to the tumor, collected before any cancer treatment. This TCR was sampled from a man between 40 and 70 years old with stage I lung adenocarcinoma. V is TRBV6-8 and J is TRBJ2-7; TRBD1 agrees at 8 bases. The CDR3 loop reads CASSRKQGDTYEQYF. CDR3 DNA sequence: TGTGCCAGCAGTCGGAAACAGGGGGATACCTACGAGCAGTACTTC.